The present entry profiles one T cell receptor (beta chain) with its context. Its antigen is as yet unknown. A much larger clone differs by one base, so this may be a read error. This CDR3 is built from 14 residues. CDR1 is LGHNA, CDR2 YSLEER, per germline. The V and J ends lost 1 base and 7 bases respectively, with 11 bases between them. CDR3 and TCR beta VDJ profiling relied on genomic DNA as the template. TCRdb re-called the reads with MiXCR, one entry per CDR3 protein. The table lists approximately 380,000 distinct CDR3 sequences, about 70% of them singletons. This sample is part of a study of CD8+CD57+ T cells in acquired aplastic anemia. Study information: Sorted CD4+ and CD8+ cells gave a mean 3.2 ug DNA, range roughly 0.18 to 30 ug. General study findings and limits: Both patients and controls carried the same twenty-nine CD8+ CDR3 sequences.

The sequence was collected from a human donor in good health, serving as a control. This chain uses TRBV4-3 with TRBJ2-1; D gene unclear. Source material: sorted CD4+, CD8+, or CD8+CD57+ T cells (not recorded which) from PBMCs. CDR3: CASSQGISRNEQFF. The CDR3 DNA follows: TGCGCCAGCAGCCAAGGAATCTCTAGGAATGAGCAGTTCTTC.